These 10 T cell receptor beta chains came from one sample sequenced in a study of blood T cell repertoires in COVID-19 (dated by TCRdb to about 2020). The library relied on the immunoSEQ multiplex PCR assay. In its TCRdb copy, this immuneACCESS table keeps in-frame sequences only and misses some clones. Where compared with another copy, unresolved V genes explain less than half of these, and the others have no known cause. The table for this sample lists over 75,000 clones; over 80% of them were counted only once. The ten most abundant clones make up 31% of the sample. The specimen was peripheral blood. Source of these receptors: a woman aged 80 or over with active or convalescent COVID-19.

The chain recombines TRBV19 with TRBJ1-1; 8 bases align to TRBD1. The CDR3 length is 14 residues. Germline-derived CDR1 and CDR2 are LNHDA and SQIVND (reference sequence). J was trimmed by 1 base and V by 6 bases; bases with no gene match: 4. The CDR3 loop is CASSRTGRNTEAFF. CDR3 nucleotide sequence: TGTGCCAGTAGCCGGACAGGGCGGAACACTGAAGCTTTCTTT.

The V gene is TRBV13, the J gene TRBJ1-1; D gene unclear. The CDR3 is made up of 12 amino acids. The germline CDR1 and CDR2 sequences are PRHDT and FYEKMQ (reference sequence). With 1 base removed from V and 6 bases from J, the gap between germline ends came to 6 bases. CDR3 nucleotides: TGTGCCAGCAGCTTAGAAAGAGCTGAAGCTTTCTTT. Translating it yields CASSLERAEAFF.

The chain combines TRBV5-1 with TRBJ2-3; TRBD2 is a possible D gene (6 bases). Deletions cut 0 bases from V and 0 bases from J, with 11 bases between. Germline V gene data show CDR1 as SGHRS and CDR2 as YFSETQ. The CDR3 spans 16 residues. CDR3 sequence reads: CASSLDAGPSTDTQYF. As DNA, the CDR3 is TGCGCCAGCAGCTTGGACGCGGGGCCCAGCACAGATACGCAGTATTTT. The whole variable domain, filled in from reference TRBV5-1 and TRBJ2-3, reads KAGVTQTPRYLIKTRGQQVTLSCSPISGHRSVSWYQQTPGQGLQFLFEYFSETQRNKGNFPGRFSGRQFSNSRSEMNVSTLELGDSALYLCASSLDAGPSTDTQYFGPGTRLTVL.

The V call is TRBV6-5, the J call TRBJ2-3; D is unresolved. V dropped 4 bases and J dropped 6 bases, with 17 bases sitting between them. CDR1 is MNHEY, CDR2 SVGAGI, per germline. This CDR3 contains 15 residues. CDR3 protein: CASSSNSPPFDTQYF. The DNA for the CDR3 is TGTGCCAGCAGTTCAAACTCACCGCCTTTTGATACGCAGTATTTT.

This clone was detected only once. V gene TRBV10-3 combines with J gene TRBJ2-7; 11 nucleotides agree with TRBD2. CDR1 ENHRY and CDR2 SYGVKD come from the germline V gene. Germline trimming cut 7 bases from V and 3 bases from J; bases unmatched to any gene: 5. The CDR3 consists of 14 residues. The CDR3: CAIKEGLAVYEQYF. In nucleotides, the CDR3 is TGTGCCATCAAAGAGGGACTAGCGGTCTACGAGCAGTACTTC.

The V gene is TRBV6-5, the J gene TRBJ1-1; D remains ambiguous. Germline V gives CDR1 MNHEY, CDR2 SVGAGI. V was trimmed by 7 bases and J by 1 base, leaving 7 bases between them. The CDR3 has 12 amino acids. As DNA, the CDR3 is TGTGCCAGCATCGGAGGGAACACTGAAGCTTTCTTT. It specifies CASIGGNTEAFF.

The chain joins TRBV6-6 to TRBJ1-1; D may be TRBD1 (6 bases). From germline, CDR1 is MNHNY and CDR2 SVGAGI (reference sequence). This CDR3 has 14 amino acids. Trimming pared 5 bases from V and 1 base from J, leaving 11 bases between. CDR3 DNA sequence: TGTGCCAGCAGTCTACTCAGGGGGAACACTGAAGCTTTCTTT. It codes for CASSLLRGNTEAFF.

J is TRBJ2-7 and V is TRBV6-5, with TRBD1 matching 8 bases. Trimming cost V 6 bases and J 2 bases; bases outside gene matches: 3. Germline V gene data show CDR1 as MNHEY and CDR2 as SVGAGI. The CDR3 extends over 13 amino acids. The CDR3 protein is CASRGTGTYEQYF. The CDR3 bases are TGTGCCAGCAGAGGGACAGGCACCTACGAGCAGTACTTC.

This chain joins TRBV10-3 and TRBJ2-2; D possibly corresponds to TRBD2 (6 bases). V lost 6 bases, J lost 6 bases, and 11 bases lay in between. The CDR3 consists of 13 residues. CDR1 is ENHRY, CDR2 SYGVKD, per germline. Here the CDR3 DNA reads TGTGCCATCAGGGCGGCGGGATCCGGGGAGCTGTTTTTT. Translated: CAIRAAGSGELFF.

This chain joins TRBV18 and TRBJ1-4; D gene uncertain. CDR3 length: 16 amino acids. Deletions cut 3 bases from V and 5 bases from J, with 16 bases between. Germline lookup yields CDR1 KGHSH and CDR2 LQKENI. The chain's CDR3 is CASSPPLPEENEKLFF. The CDR3 coding sequence is TGTGCCAGCTCACCGCCTCTTCCAGAAGAAAATGAAAAACTGTTTTTT.